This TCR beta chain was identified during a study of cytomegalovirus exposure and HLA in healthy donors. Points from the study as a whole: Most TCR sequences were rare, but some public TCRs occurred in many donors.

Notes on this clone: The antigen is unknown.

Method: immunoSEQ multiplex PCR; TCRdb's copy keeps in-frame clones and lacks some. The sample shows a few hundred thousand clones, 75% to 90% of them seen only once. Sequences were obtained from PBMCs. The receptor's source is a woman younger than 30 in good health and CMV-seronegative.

CDR3 DNA sequence: TGTGCCAGCCGAAGCTCGCGACAGGCAGTCGAGCAGTACTTC. Translation: CASRSSRQAVEQYF. The chain uses TRBV18 and TRBJ2-7, with D possibly matching TRBD1 (6 bases). V was trimmed by 8 bases and J by 6 bases, leaving 20 bases between them. Germline loops: CDR1 KGHSH, CDR2 LQKENI. The CDR3 totals 14 residues. Full variable domain (missing parts from reference TRBV18 and TRBJ2-7): NAGVMQNPRHLVRRRGQEARLRCSPMKGHSHVYWYRQLPEEGLKFMVYLQKENIIDESGMPKERFSAEFPKEGPSILRIQQVVRGDSAAYFCASRSSRQAVEQYFGPGTRLTVT.